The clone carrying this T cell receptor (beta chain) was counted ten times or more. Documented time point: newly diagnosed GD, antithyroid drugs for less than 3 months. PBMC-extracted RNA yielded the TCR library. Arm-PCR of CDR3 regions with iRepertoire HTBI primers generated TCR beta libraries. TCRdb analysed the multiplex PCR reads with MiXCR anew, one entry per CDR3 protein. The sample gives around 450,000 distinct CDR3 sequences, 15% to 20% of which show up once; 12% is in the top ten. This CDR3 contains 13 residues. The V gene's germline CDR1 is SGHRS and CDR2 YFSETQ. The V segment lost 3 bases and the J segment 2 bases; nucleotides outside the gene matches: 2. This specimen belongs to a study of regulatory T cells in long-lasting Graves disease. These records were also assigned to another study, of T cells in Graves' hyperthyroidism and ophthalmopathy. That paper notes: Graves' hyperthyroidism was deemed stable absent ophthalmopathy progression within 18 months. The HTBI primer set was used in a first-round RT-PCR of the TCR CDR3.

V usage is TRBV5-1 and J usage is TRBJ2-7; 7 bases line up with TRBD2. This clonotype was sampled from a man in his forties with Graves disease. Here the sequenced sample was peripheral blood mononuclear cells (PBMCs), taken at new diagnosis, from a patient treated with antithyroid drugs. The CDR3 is CASSWGTTYEQYF. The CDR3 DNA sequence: TGCGCCAGCAGCTGGGGGACTACCTACGAGCAGTACTTC.